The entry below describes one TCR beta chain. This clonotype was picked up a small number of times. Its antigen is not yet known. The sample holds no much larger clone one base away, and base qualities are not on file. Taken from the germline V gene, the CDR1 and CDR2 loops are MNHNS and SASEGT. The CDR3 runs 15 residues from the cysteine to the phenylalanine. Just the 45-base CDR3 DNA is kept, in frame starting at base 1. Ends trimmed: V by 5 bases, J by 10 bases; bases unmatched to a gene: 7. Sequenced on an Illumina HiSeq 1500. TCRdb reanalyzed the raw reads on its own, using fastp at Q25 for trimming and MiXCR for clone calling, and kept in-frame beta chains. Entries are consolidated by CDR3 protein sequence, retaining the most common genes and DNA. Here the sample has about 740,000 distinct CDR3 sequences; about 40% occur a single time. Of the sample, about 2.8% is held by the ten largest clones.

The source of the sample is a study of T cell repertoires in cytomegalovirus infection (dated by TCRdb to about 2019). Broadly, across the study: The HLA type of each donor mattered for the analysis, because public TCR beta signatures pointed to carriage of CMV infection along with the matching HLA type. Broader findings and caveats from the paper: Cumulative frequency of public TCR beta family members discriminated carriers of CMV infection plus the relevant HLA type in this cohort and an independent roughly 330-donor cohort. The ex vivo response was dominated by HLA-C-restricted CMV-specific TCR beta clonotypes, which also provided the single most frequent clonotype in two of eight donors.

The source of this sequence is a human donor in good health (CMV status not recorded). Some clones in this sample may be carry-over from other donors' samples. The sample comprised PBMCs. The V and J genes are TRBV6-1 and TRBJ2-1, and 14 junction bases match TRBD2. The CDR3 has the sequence CASSTGTSGRPEQFF. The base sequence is TGTGCCAGCAGTACAGGGACTAGCGGGAGACCGGAGCAGTTCTTC.